Listed below are T cell receptor beta chains from one sample, sequenced in a study of a mutant IDH1 vaccine in newly diagnosed glioma. Sequencing was performed with immunoSEQ multiplex PCR; in TCRdb, only in-frame clones are kept and a portion is missing. The data contain about 82,000 clones, over 75% of them singletons. Antigens for these TCRs are unknown. The material sequenced was PBMCs, taken from a glioma patient whose treatment included an IDH1 peptide vaccine. The receptors here all came from a man between 25 and 39 years old with glioma. Some clones in this sample may be carry-over from other donors' samples. The CDR3 runs from the conserved cysteine through the conserved F or W. Each record gives: V gene, J gene, D gene, clone size, CDR3 protein, CDR3 DNA. The D gene is left open where the match is weak. The size entry is marked missing in some rows and otherwise reads once, few, many or a size class.

>TRBV7-8|TRBJ1-1|-|-
CASSRSWQGNTEAFF
TGTGCCAGCAGCCGATCGTGGCAGGGGAACACTGAAGCTTTCTTT
>TRBV4-1|TRBJ2-2|-|-
CASSQESVGFTGELFF
TGCGCCAGCAGCCAAGAGTCCGTAGGGTTCACCGGGGAGCTGTTTTTT
>TRBV9|TRBJ2-7|-|once
CASSPRTGTYEQYF
TGTGCCAGCAGCCCCCGGACGGGCACCTACGAGCAGTACTTC
>TRBV9|TRBJ1-4|-|-
CASSSTNNEKLFF
TGTGCCAGCAGCTCCACAAATAATGAAAAACTGTTTTTT
>TRBV15|TRBJ2-7|-|-
CATSRDSGYEQYF
TGTGCCACCAGCAGAGATTCGGGATACGAGCAGTACTTC
>TRBV30|TRBJ1-1|-|-
CACDVEIGQNTEAFF
TGTGCCTGCGACGTTGAGATAGGACAGAACACCGAAGCTTTCTTT
>TRBV2|TRBJ2-2|-|-
CASRNTEGGGELFF
TGTGCCAGCAGGAACACAGAGGGAGGCGGGGAGCTGTTTTTT
>TRBV10-3|TRBJ1-2|TRBD1|-
CAIRTILVRGQGASGYTF
TGTGCCATCAGAACCATTCTTGTACGGGGACAGGGGGCCAGTGGCTACACCTTC
>TRBV7-9|TRBJ2-5|-|-
CASSLGGSGETQYF
TGTGCCAGCAGCTTAGGAGGTTCCGGCGAGACCCAGTACTTC
>TRBV5-1|TRBJ2-5|TRBD1|-
CASSSQGAETQYF
TGCGCCAGCAGCTCGCAGGGGGCAGAGACCCAGTACTTC
>TRBV11-3|TRBJ2-3|TRBD1|once
CASSPGQATDTQYF
TGTGCCAGCAGCCCTGGACAGGCCACAGATACGCAGTATTTT
>TRBV30|TRBJ1-2|TRBD1|once
CAWSVGGPNYGYTF
TGTGCCTGGAGTGTAGGGGGCCCTAACTATGGCTACACCTTC
>TRBV28|TRBJ1-2|-|-
CASSSFRVNYGYTF
TGTGCCAGCAGTTCATTCAGGGTTAACTATGGCTACACCTTC
>TRBV4-2|TRBJ1-2|-|-
CASSQQGDYGYTF
TGTGCCAGCAGCCAGCAGGGCGACTATGGCTACACCTTC
>TRBV6-5|TRBJ1-1|-|-
CASISQGELAFF
TGTGCCAGCATTTCGCAAGGGGAACTAGCTTTCTTT
>TRBV19|TRBJ2-3|TRBD2|-
CASSMGSGADTQYF
TGTGCCAGTAGTATGGGGAGCGGGGCAGATACGCAGTATTTT
>TRBV30|TRBJ2-1|-|once
CAWEGGAFNEQFF
TGTGCCTGGGAAGGGGGGGCCTTCAATGAGCAGTTCTTC
>TRBV6-5|TRBJ2-2|-|-
CASSYSDGADTGELFF
TGTGCCAGCAGTTACTCAGACGGGGCAGACACCGGGGAGCTGTTTTTT
>TRBV19|TRBJ1-1|-|-
CASSIWGFGNSEAFF
TGTGCCAGTAGTATTTGGGGTTTTGGAAACTCTGAAGCTTTCTTT
>TRBV7-2|TRBJ2-1|TRBD1|-
CASSPNRRTGVSYEQFF
TGTGCCAGCAGCCCTAATAGGCGGACAGGGGTATCATATGAGCAGTTCTTC
>TRBV27|TRBJ2-7|-|-
CASSSGRSSYEQYF
TGTGCCAGCAGTTCCGGACGGTCCTCCTACGAGCAGTACTTC
>TRBV18|TRBJ2-1|TRBD1|-
CASSPRDSNEQFF
TGTGCCAGCTCACCACGGGACAGTAATGAGCAGTTCTTC
>TRBV4-1|TRBJ2-7|-|-
CASSLRGQGGDEQYF
TGCGCCAGCAGCCTCCGAGGGCAGGGGGGCGACGAGCAGTACTTC
>TRBV2|TRBJ1-1|TRBD1|few
CASTRDRLNTEAFF
TGTGCCAGCACCCGGGACAGACTTAACACTGAAGCTTTCTTT
>TRBV5-1|TRBJ2-1|-|-
CASSVDSFQSYNEQFF
TGCGCCAGCAGCGTCGACTCATTCCAAAGCTACAATGAGCAGTTCTTC
>TRBV9|TRBJ2-3|TRBD2|once
CASSVGTSGTSTDTQYF
TGTGCCAGCAGCGTAGGGACTAGCGGGACAAGTACAGATACGCAGTATTTT
>TRBV10-3|TRBJ2-1|TRBD2|once
CAISGTSGRTHEQFF
TGTGCCATCAGTGGAACTAGCGGGAGGACCCATGAGCAGTTCTTC
>TRBV13|TRBJ1-3|TRBD1|-
CASSQGQGPWSSGNTIYF
TGTGCCAGCAGCCAGGGACAGGGGCCTTGGAGCTCTGGAAACACCATATATTTT
>TRBV7-9|TRBJ2-7|TRBD2|once
CASSSMGLARNEQYF
TGTGCCAGCAGCTCCATGGGACTAGCCAGGAACGAGCAGTACTTC
>TRBV15|TRBJ2-1|TRBD2|-
CATSRTPKGLAGANEQFF
TGTGCCACCAGCAGAACCCCGAAGGGACTAGCGGGAGCCAATGAGCAGTTCTTC
>TRBV9|TRBJ1-5|TRBD1|-
CASSVDGTAKWPQHF
TGTGCCAGCAGCGTAGATGGGACAGCCAAATGGCCCCAGCATTTT
>TRBV5-8|TRBJ1-1|TRBD1|-
CASSPLGQGYTEAFF
TGTGCCAGCAGCCCACTGGGACAGGGGTACACTGAAGCTTTCTTT
>TRBV5-4|TRBJ2-7|-|-
CASSFPGRSGYEQYF
TGTGCCAGCAGCTTCCCCGGGCGTAGTGGCTACGAGCAGTACTTC
>TRBV6-1|TRBJ2-3|TRBD2|-
CASSEGLGSFSTDTQYF
TGTGCCAGCAGTGAGGGACTAGGGTCCTTTAGCACAGATACGCAGTATTTT
>TRBV18|TRBJ2-3|TRBD1|-
CASSPRTGLVDTQYF
TGTGCCAGCTCACCACGGACAGGGCTGGTAGATACGCAGTATTTT
>TRBV30|TRBJ1-4|TRBD1|-
CAWTRTGKEKLFF
TGTGCCTGGACCAGGACAGGGAAAGAAAAACTGTTTTTT